This T cell receptor (beta chain) was sequenced during a study of T cell repertoires in aging, cancer and after chemotherapy. Whole-study context: About 10 million TCR reads made up the full dataset.

TRB rearrangements spanning V, D and J were amplified using mixed TRB-A/B primers. TCRdb passed the multiplex PCR reads through MiXCR, listing each CDR3 protein once. The table records about a thousand distinct CDR3 sequences, 20% of them present only once. Germline CDR1 reads LNHDA; CDR2 reads SQIVND (reference sequence). CDR3 length: 13 amino acids. V gave up 4 bases and J gave up 6 bases; unmatched junction bases: 3. Peripheral blood genomic DNA, not sorted cells or RNA, was the template. This clonotype rates as medium-sized (0.01 to 0.1%). Its antigen is undetermined. Study-wide points: In healthy donors, age-related TCR diversity loss mainly reflected lost richness.

The sequencing sample was made of blood. This receptor was taken from a human donor with a solid tumor. The rearrangement uses TRBV19 and TRBJ2-1; the match to TRBD1 covers 7 bases. This CDR3 is CASSTWTGNEQFF. The CDR3 DNA reads TGTGCCAGTAGTACATGGACAGGCAATGAGCAGTTCTTC.